The sequence of this T cell receptor beta chain was determined in a study of blood T cell repertoires in COVID-19. Whole-study context: T cells, B-cell-depleted T cells, or PBMCs supplied cDNA or gDNA.

TCRdb keeps only in-frame clones here, not all; method: immunoSEQ multiplex PCR. The profile shows roughly 200,000 clones, around 83% of them singletons. The CDR3 has 15 residues. Germline V gene sequence: CDR1 SGHTA, CDR2 FQGNSA. V was clipped by 2 bases and J by 2 bases; unmatched bases: 5. Sequencing used peripheral blood. This TCR derives from a human donor in a cohort sampled during active COVID-19. The chain couples TRBV7-2 to TRBJ2-5, with TRBD1 identical over 7 bases. The CDR3 sequence is CASSLSSGQQETQYF. The CDR3 region has the DNA TGTGCCAGCAGCTTATCGTCGGGACAGCAAGAGACCCAGTACTTC.